One sample yielded the 26 T cell receptor beta chains listed below, sequenced in a study of T cells expressing NK-cell markers. TCRdb re-called the 5' RACE reads and catalogs CDR3 proteins one per entry, DNA excluded. The specimen's table records 350,000 to 400,000 distinct CDR3 sequences. Sequenced sample: blood T cells: a sorted CD56 or NKG2C T cell subset, CD4+ or CD8+ T cells, or bulk PBMC T cells (not recorded which). The receptors here all came from a woman aged 45-60 years in good health.

V and J are TRBV7-3 and TRBJ2-3; TCRdb calls TRBD2, which cannot be checked without DNA. CDR1 is SGHTA, CDR2 FQGTGA, per germline. This CDR3 is 16 amino acids long. CDR3 amino acids: CASSSTSVHSTDTQYF.

The chain employs TRBV20-1 and TRBJ1-6; TCRdb lists TRBD1, though no DNA is available to test this call. CDR1 DFQATT and CDR2 SNEGSKA come from the germline V gene (reference sequence). CDR3 length: 16 amino acids. The CDR3 region is CSARDKGQLALAPLHF.

The chain recombines TRBV10-2 with TRBJ1-2. The CDR3 is 15 amino acids. Germline V CDR1 and CDR2: WSHSY, SAAADI. CDR3 protein: CASSESHLGSDGYTF.

The CDR3: CASSPFRIGEQFF. This sequence joins TRBV3-1 and TRBJ2-1. CDR3 length: 13 residues. The germline gives CDR1 LGHDT, CDR2 YNNKEL (reference sequence).

The V call is TRBV6-2 or TRBV6-3, the J call TRBJ1-4; TCRdb designates TRBD1, a call that cannot be tested without DNA. The CDR3 contains 15 residues. The V gene's germline CDR1 is MNHEY and CDR2 SVGEGT. The CDR3 reads CASSETGSGGEKLFF.

The CDR3 spells CASSSTLAEAYEQYF. The chain has TRBV27 and TRBJ2-7; the D call of TRBD2 rests on TCRdb alone, since no DNA is present to check it. This CDR3 has 15 residues. Germline loops: CDR1 MNHEY, CDR2 SMNVEV (reference sequence).

The chain recombines TRBV24-1 with TRBJ2-1. CDR3 length: 13 amino acids. From germline, CDR1 is KGHDR and CDR2 SFDVKD. CDR3 amino acids: CATESSSYNEQFF.

The V and J genes are TRBV20-1 and TRBJ2-1. CDR3 length: 15 residues. Germline V lookup: CDR1 DFQATT, CDR2 SNEGSKA (reference sequence). The chain's CDR3 is CSARDRRSGYNEQFF.

V usage is TRBV5-1 and J usage is TRBJ2-7; TCRdb's assignment of TRBD1 cannot be checked, as there is no DNA. The CDR3 is made up of 16 amino acids. Germline V gene lookup returns CDR1 SGHRS and CDR2 YFSETQ. The CDR3 sequence: CASSLTRTAQLREQYF.

The chain combines TRBV20-1 with TRBJ2-1; TCRdb reports TRBD2, a call that lacks DNA to check it against. The CDR3 loop spans 13 amino acids. Germline CDR1 reads DFQATT; CDR2 reads SNEGSKA (reference sequence). The CDR3: CSAWKGRADEQFF.

V and J are TRBV20-1 and TRBJ2-1; TCRdb picks TRBD1, but there is no DNA to check that call. The CDR3 length is 17 residues. Germline CDR1 reads DFQATT; CDR2 reads SNEGSKA (reference sequence). The CDR3: CSARDTWGSARYNEQFF.

V gene TRBV12-3 or TRBV12-4 combines with J gene TRBJ1-5; the TCRdb call, TRBD1, lacks DNA for checking. This CDR3 has 15 residues. CDR3 in amino acids: CASSLAQGEHQPQHF.

V gene TRBV3-1 combines with J gene TRBJ2-7; TCRdb's assignment of TRBD2 cannot be checked, as there is no DNA. The CDR3 consists of 15 residues. Germline V gives CDR1 LGHDT, CDR2 YNNKEL (reference sequence). CDR3 amino acids: CASSPGLAEGHEQYF.

The CDR3 reads CASSLRVTRRDRYNEQFF. V is TRBV5-1 and J is TRBJ2-1; checking the TCRdb D call of TRBD2 is not possible without DNA. The CDR3 has 18 amino acids. Germline V lookup: CDR1 SGHRS, CDR2 YFSETQ.

The chain employs TRBV2 and TRBJ2-5; with no DNA, the TCRdb D assignment of TRBD2 cannot be verified. Germline V lookup: CDR1 SNHLY, CDR2 FYNNEI. The CDR3 covers 16 residues. CDR3 region: CASSGRGTGIRETQYF.

The V gene is TRBV29-1, the J gene TRBJ1-1. CDR1 and CDR2 (germline): SQVTM, ANQGSEA. The CDR3 is 14 residues long. The CDR3 protein is CSSAGGAGDTEAFF.

This chain uses TRBV7-9 with TRBJ2-3; the TCRdb D gene call, TRBD2, has no DNA to confirm it. This CDR3 region has 17 residues. Germline V gene sequence: CDR1 SEHNR, CDR2 FQNEAQ (reference sequence). The CDR3 loop reads CAIEGLAGVSSTDTQYF.

The chain joins TRBV29-1 to TRBJ2-1. The CDR3 totals 12 residues. The germline gives CDR1 SQVTM, CDR2 ANQGSEA. The CDR3 region is CSGSLGYNEQFF.

The chain joins TRBV2 to TRBJ1-1. Germline CDR1 and CDR2: SNHLY and FYNNEI. The CDR3 spans 13 residues. Here the CDR3 reads CASSEWANTEAFF.

This rearrangement joins TRBV3-1 to TRBJ2-1; TCRdb's D gene call, TRBD2, goes unchecked for lack of DNA. Looked up from germline, CDR1 is LGHDT and CDR2 is YNNKEL (reference sequence). This CDR3 spans 17 amino acids. CDR3 residues: CASSQDGRLAGTNEQFF.

The chain is built from TRBV19 and TRBJ2-1; TCRdb indicates TRBD2, and absent DNA this call remains unverified. The CDR3 length is 16 residues. Germline V gene data show CDR1 as LNHDA and CDR2 as SQIVND (reference sequence). CDR3 amino acids: CASSIAGLAGGTEQFF.

J is TRBJ1-5 and V is TRBV5-1; TCRdb's D gene call, TRBD1, goes unchecked for lack of DNA. There are 15 residues in the CDR3. Germline CDR1 reads SGHRS; CDR2 reads YFSETQ. CDR3 sequence reads: CASSLKGQGDQPQHF.

The chain employs TRBV7-9 and TRBJ2-7. Germline lookup yields CDR1 SEHNR and CDR2 FQNEAQ (reference sequence). The CDR3 totals 14 residues. CDR3 protein: CASSLTSFGNEQYF. The variable domain in full, with the rest retrieved from reference TRBV7-9 and TRBJ2-7, is DTGVSQNPRHKITKRGQNVTFRCDPISEHNRLYWYRQTLGQGPEFLTYFQNEAQLEKSRLLSDRFSAERPKGSFSTLEIQRTEQGDSAMYLCASSLTSFGNEQYFGPGTRLTVT.

The chain couples TRBV6-5 to TRBJ2-2; TCRdb proposes TRBD2, but this gene call is untestable without DNA. The CDR3 is 17 amino acids. The germline CDR1 and CDR2 sequences are MNHEY and SVGAGI. The CDR3 sequence: CASSTGGPSLGTGELFF.

This rearrangement joins TRBV24-1 to TRBJ1-3. Germline V gives CDR1 KGHDR, CDR2 SFDVKD. This CDR3 is built from 13 residues. The CDR3 sequence is CATMGDSGNTIYF.

CDR3 sequence: CSVDPRGWRGYTF. The chain is built from TRBV29-1 and TRBJ1-2; TCRdb calls TRBD1, which cannot be checked without DNA. Germline V lookup: CDR1 SQVTM, CDR2 ANQGSEA. This CDR3 has 13 amino acids.